This T cell receptor beta chain was captured by sequencing in a study of T-cell memory formation after mild COVID-19. Germline V CDR1 and CDR2: SGHVS, FNYEAQ. This CDR3 comprises 12 residues. Deletions cut 8 bases from V and 1 base from J, with 8 bases between. MiXCR, applied by TCRdb to the 5' RACE reads, yields one record per CDR3 protein. The sample shows more than 150,000 distinct CDR3 sequences, about a fifth of them seen only once. The clonotype comes from a man between 18 and 29 years old who had mild COVID-19 (a few samples of this study predate the infection). Cell type and time point are not known. Sample: PBMCs or a T cell subset sorted from them (not recorded which). The V gene is TRBV7-6, the J gene TRBJ2-5; D not resolved. The CDR3 DNA is TGTGCCAGCGGAAGGGCCCAAGAGACCCAGTACTTC. Its translation: CASGRAQETQYF.